In this sample, the clone carrying this T cell receptor beta chain turned up a few times. Its specificity is unknown. Clones were read by immunoSEQ multiplex PCR, and TCRdb kept only the in-frame ones, dropping some. The sample lists about 68,000 clones, 80% occurring once. Germline-derived CDR1 and CDR2 are SEHNR and FQNEAQ (reference sequence). The CDR3 is 16 residues long. V lost 4 bases, J lost 4 bases, and 16 bases lay in between. The entry originates in a study of cytotoxic CD8 clonotypes in ibrutinib-treated CLL. Study-level findings and limits: Sustained-remission and progressing patients' sampling times differed. On treatment, the uncommon public clonotypes contracted or remained stable.

The chain combines TRBV7-9 with TRBJ1-4; D call uncertain. The source is a human donor with chronic lymphocytic leukemia. Sequencing was performed on PBMCs, taken at disease progression, from a patient treated with ibrutinib. CDR3 in DNA: TGTGCCAGCAGCTCCCCCCTTAGGACGGGTAATGAAAAACTGTTTTTT. This translates into CASSSPLRTGNEKLFF.